One and the same sample provided the 10 T cell receptor beta chains below, sequenced in a study of OX40 agonist ivuxolimab in advanced cancers. Assay: immunoSEQ multiplex PCR; the TCRdb copy retains only in-frame clones and omits some. The table has some 99,000 clones, approximately 80% seen once; the top ten hold roughly 1.6%. The material was CD4+ or CD8+ T cells sorted from blood, obtained in a trial of the OX40 agonist ivuxolimab. The receptors originated from an adult with an advanced solid tumor such as melanoma, head and neck, liver or kidney cancer.

The chain combines TRBV7-2 with TRBJ2-5, with D possibly being TRBD1 (6 bases). Germline-derived CDR1 and CDR2 are SGHTA and FQGNSA. V dropped 5 bases and J dropped 5 bases, with 12 bases sitting between them. CDR3 length equals 13 residues. Written as DNA, the CDR3 is TGTGCCAGCAGCCCCCCAGGGGATGAGACCCAGTACTTC. This sequence encodes CASSPPGDETQYF.

The chain uses TRBV30 and TRBJ1-4, with D tentatively TRBD1 (5 bases). The CDR3 is 18 residues long. Per germline, CDR1 GTSNPN and CDR2 SVGIG (reference sequence). V gave up 0 bases and J gave up 5 bases, with 22 bases separating them. Written as DNA, the CDR3 is TGTGCCTGGAGTGTAGGGGTAGGCTCCACCAGACTCAATGAAAAACTGTTTTTT. Translating gives CAWSVGVGSTRLNEKLFF.

In nucleotides, the CDR3 is TGTGCCTGGGGCCTTTACGGGAAAATAAATGAGCAGTTCTTC. Protein sequence: CAWGLYGKINEQFF. The chain uses TRBV30 and TRBJ2-1; TRBD2 might be the D (5 bases). The germline CDR1 and CDR2 sequences are GTSNPN and SVGIG (reference sequence). The CDR3 loop spans 14 amino acids. With 5 bases removed from V and 7 bases from J, the gap between germline ends came to 18 bases.

The chain recombines TRBV18 with TRBJ1-1; 7 nucleotides align to TRBD1. This CDR3 comprises 15 residues. Trimming cost V 2 bases and J 0 bases; bases outside gene matches: 3. Germline loops: CDR1 KGHSH, CDR2 LQKENI. The CDR3 DNA reads TGTGCCAGCTCACCAAGGGGGCTGATGAACACTGAAGCTTTCTTT. This encodes CASSPRGLMNTEAFF.

The gene calls are TRBV5-6 and TRBJ2-6, with D maybe TRBD1 (6 bases). This CDR3 has 15 amino acids. The V end was cut by 1 base, the J end by 1 base, with 6 bases between. In germline, CDR1 is SGHDT, CDR2 YYEEEE. This chain's CDR3 is CASSLQGSGANVLTF. CDR3 nucleotides: TGTGCCAGCAGCTTGCAGGGGTCTGGGGCCAACGTCCTGACTTTC. Full variable domain (missing parts from reference TRBV5-6 and TRBJ2-6): DAGVTQSPTHLIKTRGQQVTLRCSPKSGHDTVSWYQQALGQGPQFIFQYYEEEERQRGNFPDRFSGHQFPNYSSELNVNALLLGDSALYLCASSLQGSGANVLTFGAGSRLTVL.

The J gene is TRBJ1-4, the V gene TRBV4-1; no clear D gene. V shed 1 base and J shed 3 bases, with 9 bases lying between them. The V gene's germline CDR1 is MGHRA and CDR2 YSYEKL. The CDR3 is 15 amino acids. The CDR3: CASSQAASANEKLFF. The CDR3 bases are TGCGCCAGCAGCCAAGCAGCATCAGCTAATGAAAAACTGTTTTTT.

The chain links TRBV19 to TRBJ1-5; D is unclear. Germline V gene sequence: CDR1 LNHDA, CDR2 SQIVND (reference sequence). V gave up 10 bases and J gave up 5 bases, with 15 bases separating them. The CDR3 is 13 amino acids. The CDR3 bases are TGTGCCACCATGGGGAGGAACGATCAGCCCCAGCATTTT. Protein: CATMGRNDQPQHF.

This sequence joins TRBV28 and TRBJ1-6; D not certain. The CDR3 covers 15 residues. CDR1 and CDR2 (germline): MDHEN, SYDVKM. V was clipped by 6 bases and J by 6 bases, with 15 bases between them. The DNA of the CDR3 is TGTGCCAGCAGACACGCCGCGGGTAGTAATTCACCCCTCCACTTT. This sequence encodes CASRHAAGSNSPLHF.

Details on this clone: The junction and the germline gene differ at one end; a read error may be behind it. V usage is TRBV6-5 and J usage is TRBJ2-1; TRBD2 matches at 11 bases. Germline V gives CDR1 MNHEY, CDR2 SVGAGI. This CDR3 is built from 15 residues. The CDR3 nucleotides read TGTGCCAGCAGCCGAGAGCTAGCGGGAGGATTATCTCCCATCTTC. It specifies CASSRELAGGLSPIF.

V usage is TRBV18 and J usage is TRBJ2-1; possibly TRBD2 for D (7 bases). Trimming removed 1 base from V and 7 bases from J, with 11 bases in between. This CDR3 has 14 residues. Germline loops: CDR1 KGHSH, CDR2 LQKENI. CDR3 sequence reads: CASSPLRGANEQFF. The CDR3 region has the DNA TGTGCCAGCTCACCACTACGGGGGGCAAATGAGCAGTTCTTC.